What follows are 5 T cell receptor beta chains derived from one specimen sequenced in a study of T cell repertoires in ileal Crohn's disease. The protocol was immunoSEQ multiplex PCR, while the TCRdb copy is restricted to in-frame clones and leaves out a portion. The sample has approximately 7,000 clones, 70% seen once. What was sequenced was ileal tissue. The receptors shown here come from an adult with Crohn's disease.

The CDR3 DNA follows: TGTGCCACCAGCAGAGATTTAGGGGAACCCCAGCATTTT. Its protein is CATSRDLGEPQHF. The chain recombines TRBV15 with TRBJ1-5; D perhaps matches TRBD1 (5 bases). V was trimmed by 0 bases and J by 10 bases, leaving 10 bases between them. This CDR3 is 13 amino acids long. The germline gives CDR1 LNHNV, CDR2 YYDKDF (reference sequence). Filled out from reference TRBV15 and TRBJ1-5, the complete variable domain reads DAMVIQNPRYQVTQFGKPVTLSCSQTLNHNVMYWYQQKSSQAPKLLFHYYDKDFNNEADTPDNFQSRRPNTSFCFLDIRSPGLGDTAMYLCATSRDLGEPQHFGDGTRLSIL.

Only one count was recorded for this clone. The rearrangement links TRBV9 to TRBJ2-4; no clear D. This CDR3 contains 15 residues. V gave up 2 bases and J gave up 5 bases, with 14 bases separating them. Looked up from germline, CDR1 is SGDLS and CDR2 is YYNGEE. Here the CDR3 reads CASSVRQTHQNIQYF. The CDR3 DNA follows: TGTGCCAGCAGCGTGCGGCAAACCCATCAAAACATTCAGTACTTC.

The chain links TRBV6-4 to TRBJ1-4; TRBD1 agrees at 7 bases. Looked up from germline, CDR1 is MRHNA and CDR2 is SNTAGT. Trimming cost V 8 bases and J 4 bases; bases outside gene matches: 7. This CDR3 region has 14 residues. This chain's CDR3 is CASGSGQSNEKLFF. The DNA for the CDR3 is TGTGCCAGCGGATCGGGACAGAGTAATGAAAAACTGTTTTTT.

This chain links TRBV7-9 with TRBJ2-2; D not certain. Trimming stripped 3 bases from V and 4 bases from J, with 12 bases between. This CDR3 has 15 residues. Germline lookup yields CDR1 SEHNR and CDR2 FQNEAQ (reference sequence). CDR3 loop: CASSLRLESTGELFF. The CDR3, as DNA: TGTGCCAGCAGCTTGCGTCTGGAGAGCACCGGGGAGCTGTTTTTT.

The CDR3: CASSQPGFDYGYTF. DNA for the CDR3: TGCGCCAGCAGCCAACCCGGGTTTGACTATGGCTACACCTTC. The chain carries TRBV4-1 and TRBJ1-2; no clear D gene. Trimming stripped 2 bases from V and 3 bases from J, with 10 bases between. From germline, CDR1 is MGHRA and CDR2 YSYEKL. The CDR3 is made up of 14 amino acids.